Below are 17 T cell receptor beta chains sequenced from a single sample in a study of CD8+CD57+ T cells in acquired aplastic anemia. Genomic DNA constituted the template upon which TCR beta VDJ and CDR3 profiling was performed. Using its own MiXCR run on the reads, TCRdb lists one record per CDR3 protein. The data show about 110,000 distinct CDR3 sequences, with 40% to 65% seen just once and 30% to 35% held by the top ten. Sequenced: sorted CD4+, CD8+, or CD8+CD57+ T cells (not recorded which) from PBMCs. Source of these receptors: a human donor in good health, serving as a control.

The rearrangement uses TRBV19 and TRBJ2-3, with D perhaps matching TRBD2 (6 bases). The V and J ends lost 5 bases and 0 bases respectively, with 12 bases between them. Germline CDR1 LNHDA, CDR2 SQIVND (reference sequence). This CDR3 comprises 15 residues. The DNA of the CDR3 is TGTGCCAGTAGTTGGGCCGGAGGGAGCACAGATACGCAGTATTTT. It specifies CASSWAGGSTDTQYF.

The chain has TRBV7-6 and TRBJ2-4, with 8 bases matching TRBD1. V gave up 5 bases and J gave up 6 bases; unmatched junction bases: 6. There are 14 residues in the CDR3. The germline V gene encodes CDR1 SGHVS and CDR2 FNYEAQ. In nucleotides, the CDR3 is TGTGCCAGCAGCGCAATGACAGGGGCAAACATTCAGTACTTC. Its translation is CASSAMTGANIQYF.

This clonotype turned up a few times. The chain uses TRBV7-3 and TRBJ1-2; 12 bases map to TRBD1. The germline gives CDR1 SGHTA, CDR2 FQGTGA. J was trimmed by 8 bases and V by 0 bases; bases with no gene match: 4. The CDR3 is 15 amino acids. The CDR3: CASSLTGQGAGGYTF. The CDR3 DNA follows: TGTGCCAGCAGCTTAACGGGACAGGGGGCAGGGGGCTACACCTTC.

The sample holds many counts of this clonotype. The chain joins TRBV19 to TRBJ1-2, with a weak D call TRBD1 (5 bases). Germline V CDR1 and CDR2: LNHDA, SQIVND (reference sequence). The V and J ends lost 3 bases and 2 bases respectively, with 16 bases between them. The CDR3 runs to 16 residues. CDR3 nucleotide sequence: TGTGCCAGTAGTATGGCCCGGGACCTGGGGAACTATGGCTACACCTTC. Encoded protein: CASSMARDLGNYGYTF.

In this sample, this clonotype turned up a few times. The chain links TRBV29-1 to TRBJ1-2; TRBD1 matches at 12 bases. Germline V lookup: CDR1 SQVTM, CDR2 ANQGSEA. With 6 bases clipped from V and 12 bases from J, the junction kept 8 bases outside the gene matches. This CDR3 region has 12 residues. In DNA form, the CDR3 reads TGCAGCGTCGGGACAGGGGGCCCGGCCGACACCTTC. Protein sequence: CSVGTGGPADTF. Looking up the rest from reference TRBV29-1 and TRBJ1-2 gives the full variable domain: SAVISQKPSRDICQRGTSLTIQCQVDSQVTMMFWYRQQPGQSLTLIATANQGSEATYESGFVIDKFPISRPNLTFSTLTVSNMSPEDSSIYLCSVGTGGPADTFGSGTRLTVV.

The rearrangement links TRBV5-1 to TRBJ2-5, with 12 positions matching TRBD2. This CDR3 is 15 amino acids long. CDR1 and CDR2 (germline): SGHRS, YFSETQ. V lost 4 bases and J lost 5; bases outside the gene matches: 6. The CDR3 loop reads CASSSTSGRYETQYF. In nucleotides, the CDR3 is TGCGCCAGCAGCAGCACTAGCGGGAGGTACGAGACCCAGTACTTC.

This clonotype appeared many times. The V call is TRBV20-1, the J call TRBJ2-7; 12 nucleotides line up with TRBD2. This CDR3 contains 14 residues. Germline assignment: CDR1 DFQATT and CDR2 SNEGSKA (reference sequence). V lost 6 bases to trimming and J lost 0 bases; unmatched junction nucleotides: 3. The CDR3 loop is CSARTSGASYEQYF. Here the CDR3 DNA reads TGCAGTGCGCGGACTAGCGGGGCCTCCTACGAGCAGTACTTC.

This clonotype has only a few counts. V is TRBV2 and J is TRBJ1-2, with D possibly TRBD1 on 5 matching bases. There are 11 residues in the CDR3. Germline-derived CDR1 and CDR2 are SNHLY and FYNNEI. V lost 6 bases to trimming and J lost 6 bases, with 8 bases between them. CDR3 sequence (DNA): TGTGCCAGCAGGGGGACCCATGGCTACACCTTC. Translated, it gives CASRGTHGYTF.

As concerns this clonotype: At one end the junction does not follow the germline gene, possibly because of a read error. The gene calls are TRBV10-3 and TRBJ2-6; D is unresolved. The CDR3 has 12 residues. From germline, CDR1 is ENHRY and CDR2 SYGVKD. CDR3 in amino acids: CAIRDASRPEAF. In DNA, the CDR3 is TGTGCCATCAGGGACGCCTCACGTCCTGAAGCTTTC.

The genes are TRBV4-1 and TRBJ2-6; D gene unclear. Trimming took off 1 base at V and 1 base at J, with 11 bases between the two ends. CDR1 MGHRA and CDR2 YSYEKL come from the germline V gene. This CDR3 is built from 17 residues. CDR3 coding DNA: TGCGCCAGCAGCCAAGTACGTGAGATGTCTGGGGCCAACGTCCTGACTTTC. Translation gives CASSQVREMSGANVLTF.

This clonotype was picked up many times. The chain joins TRBV24-1 to TRBJ2-3; D is uncertain. Germline V gene lookup returns CDR1 KGHDR and CDR2 SFDVKD. The CDR3 is 13 amino acids. Trimming took off 5 bases at V and 5 bases at J, with 10 bases between the two ends. In DNA, the CDR3 is TGTGCCACCAGTGGCGCAGAATTAGATACGCAGTATTTT. It specifies CATSGAELDTQYF.

V usage is TRBV19 and J usage is TRBJ1-1, with 7 bases identical to TRBD1. The CDR3 loop spans 14 amino acids. After removal of 9 bases from V and 3 bases from J, the junction contained 10 bases not matched to a gene. Germline V gene data show CDR1 as LNHDA and CDR2 as SQIVND (reference sequence). CDR3 sequence reads: CASNRGLRDTEAFF. CDR3 coding DNA: TGTGCCAGCAACAGGGGATTGCGAGACACTGAAGCTTTCTTT.

This clonotype has a single count. The chain couples TRBV2 to TRBJ2-1; 11 nucleotides line up with TRBD1. V was pared by 6 bases and J by 7 bases, with 5 bases of the junction left unmatched. The CDR3 is made up of 14 amino acids. CDR1 is SNHLY, CDR2 FYNNEI, per germline. The CDR3 sequence is CASSHGDRGNEQFF. Written as DNA, the CDR3 is TGTGCCAGCAGCCACGGGGACAGGGGGAATGAGCAGTTCTTC.

This chain links TRBV6-1 with TRBJ1-2; D not resolved. This CDR3 region has 12 residues. Germline CDR1 and CDR2: MNHNS and SASEGT. Trimming removed 7 bases at V and 3 bases at J, with 9 bases between. CDR3 loop: CASTHSDYGYTF. In nucleotides, the CDR3 is TGTGCCAGCACCCACTCTGACTATGGCTACACCTTC.

The chain is built from TRBV19 and TRBJ1-2, with D possibly matching TRBD1 (6 bases). V was cut by 7 bases and J by 3 bases, with 18 bases left in between. Germline loops: CDR1 LNHDA, CDR2 SQIVND (reference sequence). The CDR3 contains 15 residues. The CDR3 loop reads CASIEDRRRDYGYTF. The CDR3 bases are TGTGCCAGTATAGAGGACAGACGGAGGGACTATGGCTACACCTTC. Full variable domain (missing parts from reference TRBV19 and TRBJ1-2): DGGITQSPKYLFRKEGQNVTLSCEQNLNHDAMYWYRQDPGQGLRLIYYSQIVNDFQKGDIAEGYSVSREKKESFPLTVTSAQKNPTAFYLCASIEDRRRDYGYTFGSGTRLTVV.

For this clonotype: A read error is possible here, since a much larger clone lies one base away. This chain links TRBV4-2 with TRBJ2-2; no clear D gene. This CDR3 contains 14 residues. V gave up 0 bases and J gave up 3 bases, with 5 bases separating them. Germline V gene lookup returns CDR1 LGHNA and CDR2 YNFKEQ. This CDR3 reads CASSQDMYTGELFF. The DNA of the CDR3 is TGTGCCAGCAGCCAAGATATGTACACCGGGGAGCTGTTTTTT.

This clonotype came up a few times. The chain joins TRBV25-1 to TRBJ1-4; 9 positions agree with TRBD1. Germline lookup yields CDR1 MGHDK and CDR2 SYGVNS. The CDR3 has 21 residues. V shed 3 bases and J 0 bases; nucleotides not matched to a gene: 17. The CDR3 DNA follows: TGTGCCAGCAGTGACCCTAGGGGACAGGGCACCACCTCCGCAACTAATGAAAAACTGTTTTTT. Protein sequence: CASSDPRGQGTTSATNEKLFF.